A single sample gave rise to the 26 T cell receptor beta chains below, sequenced in a study of identical twins. Via MiXCR, TCRdb re-called the 5' RACE reads, giving one row per CDR3 protein. The sample yields under 350,000 distinct CDR3 sequences, roughly 9.7% seen once. These data were also filed under a second study, of yellow fever vaccine responses in identical twins.

Sequenced input: CD8+ T cells sorted from blood. These receptors were obtained from a woman younger than 30 in good health.

V usage is TRBV4-3 and J usage is TRBJ2-7; weak D call: TRBD1 (6 bases). The CDR3 is made up of 15 amino acids. Between the trimmed V and J ends, which lost 0 bases and 0 bases, there was a span of 9 bases. CDR1 and CDR2 from the germline V gene are LGHNA and YSLEER. CDR3 residues: CASSQDTGPSYEQYF. Here the CDR3 DNA reads TGCGCCAGCAGCCAAGACACAGGGCCCTCCTACGAGCAGTACTTC.

Note on this clonotype: One end of the junction varies from germline; a read error may be responsible. The rearrangement joins TRBV15 to TRBJ2-5; D may be TRBD2 (6 bases). The CDR3 totals 12 residues. Germline V CDR1 and CDR2: LNHNV, YYDKDF (reference sequence). The CDR3 protein is CATSRDRLDMDF. CDR3 DNA sequence: TGTGCCACCAGCAGAGATAGACTAGATATGGACTTC. Complete variable domain (other parts from reference TRBV15 and TRBJ2-5): DAMVIQNPRYQVTQFGKPVTLSCSQTLNHNVMYWYQQKSSQAPKLLFHYYDKDFNNEADTPDNFQSRRPNTSFCFLDIRSPGLGDTAMYLCATSRDRLDMDFGPGTRLLVL.

This clonotype was counted ten times or more. This rearrangement joins TRBV15 to TRBJ2-6; D is ambiguous. The CDR3 extends over 15 amino acids. The V end was cut by 4 bases, the J end by 2 bases, with 9 bases between. Germline assignment: CDR1 LNHNV and CDR2 YYDKDF (reference sequence). CDR3 sequence: CATSKSSTGANVLTF. The CDR3 nucleotides read TGTGCCACCAGCAAAAGTTCGACTGGGGCCAACGTCCTGACTTTC.

This clonotype was observed a handful of times. This sequence joins TRBV10-3 and TRBJ2-7; D is ambiguous. V was cut by 10 bases and J by 0 bases, with 13 bases left in between. CDR1 and CDR2 (germline): ENHRY, SYGVKD. The CDR3 runs to 13 residues. CDR3 DNA sequence: TGTGCCACTACGAGAGAGAGCTCCTACGAGCAGTACTTC. Residues: CATTRESSYEQYF.

This chain connects TRBV2 to TRBJ2-7, with 12 positions matching TRBD1. The germline gives CDR1 SNHLY, CDR2 FYNNEI. The CDR3 is made up of 16 amino acids. V dropped 11 bases and J dropped 4; count of bases not matched to a gene: 15. CDR3 in DNA: TGTGCCGGCGGGACAGGGGGCCCGGGGGCTGTTTACGAGCAGTACTTC. This gives the protein CAGGTGGPGAVYEQYF.

This clonotype was recorded a few times. The J gene is TRBJ2-1, the V gene TRBV24-1, with 14 bases that match TRBD2. CDR3 size: 19 residues. From germline, CDR1 is KGHDR and CDR2 SFDVKD. V shed 4 bases, J shed 1 base, and the junction held 8 bases outside the gene matches. CDR3 bases: TGTGCCACCAGTGACCCCGGGACTAGCGGGAGTGTATCCTACAATGAGCAGTTCTTC. It codes for CATSDPGTSGSVSYNEQFF.

V is TRBV10-3 and J is TRBJ2-1, with 8 positions matching TRBD2. The CDR3 contains 14 residues. CDR1 and CDR2 (germline): ENHRY, SYGVKD. V shed 2 bases, J shed 3 bases, and the junction held 0 bases outside the gene matches. CDR3 protein: CAISEGTSYNEQFF. CDR3 DNA sequence: TGTGCCATCAGTGAGGGGACTAGCTACAATGAGCAGTTCTTC.

This clonotype was counted only a few times. The genes are TRBV4-3 and TRBJ1-3; tentatively, D is TRBD1 (5 bases). This CDR3 comprises 14 residues. The ends were cut back, 4 bases at V and 7 bases at J, with 14 bases in the middle. Germline V gene sequence: CDR1 LGHNA, CDR2 YSLEER. CDR3 in DNA: TGCGCCAGCAGCCCCGGACACGGCGGGAACACCATATATTTT. Residues: CASSPGHGGNTIYF.

This clonotype has a count of ten or more. The chain links TRBV29-1 to TRBJ2-7; D is unclear. Deletions cut 4 bases from V and 0 bases from J, with 7 bases between. This CDR3 region has 12 residues. Germline CDR1 is SQVTM and CDR2 is ANQGSEA. The CDR3 protein is CSVAGYSYEQYF. The CDR3 DNA reads TGCAGCGTTGCTGGCTACTCCTACGAGCAGTACTTC.

The chain couples TRBV11-1 to TRBJ2-4; perhaps TRBD2 as D (6 bases). The CDR3 consists of 18 residues. The germline gives CDR1 SGHAT, CDR2 FQDESV (reference sequence). V was pared by 4 bases and J by 0 bases, with 19 bases between. CDR3 DNA sequence: TGTGCCAGCAGCTCATCAATGGGACTGATACTAGCCAAAAACATTCAGTACTTC. This codes for CASSSSMGLILAKNIQYF.

This clonotype was detected only a few times. This sequence joins TRBV3-1 and TRBJ2-3; TRBD2 matches 11 bases. The V gene end was trimmed by 4 bases and the J gene end by 1 base; junction bases not matched to a gene: 13. The CDR3 runs 19 residues. Germline lookup yields CDR1 LGHDT and CDR2 YNNKEL (reference sequence). The CDR3 coding sequence is TGTGCCAGCAGCCCCGTCGGTAGCGGGAGGGCATTGGGCACAGATACGCAGTATTTT. Its protein product is CASSPVGSGRALGTDTQYF.

The sample holds many counts of this clonotype. V and J are TRBV2 and TRBJ2-7; D is undetermined. CDR3 length: 12 residues. The germline V gene encodes CDR1 SNHLY and CDR2 FYNNEI. With 2 bases removed from V and 3 bases from J, the gap between germline ends came to 5 bases. CDR3 in amino acids: CASSEINYEQYF. CDR3 DNA sequence: TGTGCCAGCAGTGAAATTAACTACGAGCAGTACTTC.

At least ten counts were recorded for this clonotype. The chain uses TRBV20-1 and TRBJ1-1; D uncertain. Trimming removed 6 bases at V and 1 base at J, with 24 bases between. The length of the CDR3 is 17 residues. The germline gives CDR1 DFQATT, CDR2 SNEGSKA (reference sequence). The CDR3 region has the DNA TGCAGTGCGAGTCTTGAGACTGCGCGATTAGGGAACACTGAAGCTTTCTTT. Its translation: CSASLETARLGNTEAFF.

The CDR3, as DNA: TGCGCCAGCAGCTTGGGGACCCTCAAGAACACTGAAGCTTTCTTT. This sequence encodes CASSLGTLKNTEAFF. The chain has TRBV5-1 and TRBJ1-1; no definite D call. V was cut by 0 bases and J by 1 base, with 10 bases left in between. Germline V lookup: CDR1 SGHRS, CDR2 YFSETQ. This CDR3 is 15 amino acids long.

The J gene is TRBJ2-3, the V gene TRBV27; D is unclear. Per germline, CDR1 MNHEY and CDR2 SMNVEV (reference sequence). The V end was cut by 0 bases, the J end by 7 bases, with 20 bases between. This CDR3 region has 17 residues. DNA of the CDR3: TGTGCCAGCAGTTTATCGGCTGCCGCGGAATCGGCCTATACGCAGTATTTT. This gives the protein CASSLSAAAESAYTQYF.

This clonotype was counted a few times. The chain has TRBV9 and TRBJ2-7; 8 nucleotides align to TRBD2. Germline V lookup: CDR1 SGDLS, CDR2 YYNGEE. The CDR3 extends over 15 amino acids. The J segment lost 6 bases and the V segment lost 1 base, leaving 9 bases of the junction unmatched. CDR3 amino acids: CASSVRGLEISEQYF. The CDR3 DNA sequence: TGTGCCAGCAGCGTACGGGGACTAGAGATTTCCGAGCAGTACTTC.

This chain joins TRBV2 and TRBJ2-1; the D is unclear. V gave up 6 bases and J gave up 4 bases, with 16 bases separating them. The length of the CDR3 is 15 residues. Germline-derived CDR1 and CDR2 are SNHLY and FYNNEI. Here the CDR3 reads CASRILLLRYNEQFF. In DNA form, the CDR3 reads TGTGCCAGCAGGATACTCCTACTTCGTTACAATGAGCAGTTCTTC.

This clonotype was picked up a small number of times. This chain joins TRBV4-3 and TRBJ2-1; 16 positions match TRBD2. Germline-derived CDR1 and CDR2 are LGHNA and YSLEER. The CDR3 has 20 residues. V gave up 2 bases and J gave up 5 bases; unmatched junction bases: 12. The CDR3 DNA is TGCGCCAGCAGCCAACAACCGGGGACTAGCGGGAGGGGACCGGACAATGAGCAGTTCTTC. It translates to CASSQQPGTSGRGPDNEQFF.

This clonotype was seen more than once but under ten times. This sequence joins TRBV29-1 and TRBJ2-7; D possibly corresponds to TRBD1 (6 bases). Trimming took 2 bases from V and 0 from J, leaving 8 bases between them. The CDR3 is 13 amino acids. Germline V CDR1 and CDR2: SQVTM, ANQGSEA. The CDR3, as DNA: TGCAGCGTTGAAAGGGACAACTCCTACGAGCAGTACTTC. Protein: CSVERDNSYEQYF.

A few counts support this clonotype. J is TRBJ2-3 and V is TRBV7-9; 9 nucleotides match TRBD2. V lost 3 bases to trimming and J lost 6 bases; unmatched junction nucleotides: 7. This CDR3 spans 15 amino acids. Germline V CDR1 and CDR2: SEHNR, FQNEAQ (reference sequence). CDR3 in amino acids: CASSFLREGPDTQYF. The CDR3 bases are TGTGCCAGCAGCTTTCTGCGGGAGGGCCCGGATACGCAGTATTTT.

J is TRBJ2-7 and V is TRBV25-1, with 7 positions matching TRBD2. J lost 2 bases, V lost 3 bases, and 4 bases had no gene match. The CDR3 length is 14 residues. CDR1 MGHDK and CDR2 SYGVNS come from the germline V gene. The CDR3 reads CASSDGAGPYEQYF. In nucleotides, the CDR3 is TGTGCCAGCAGTGATGGAGCGGGGCCCTACGAGCAGTACTTC.

This clonotype was counted between two and nine times. The chain has TRBV4-2 and TRBJ2-7, with D perhaps being TRBD1 or TRBD2 (5 bases each). Germline V lookup: CDR1 LGHNA, CDR2 YNFKEQ. The CDR3 sequence is 14 residues long. The V end was cut by 3 bases, the J end by 0 bases, with 9 bases between. CDR3 nucleotide sequence: TGTGCCAGCAGCCATCCCGGGACCTCCTACGAGCAGTACTTC. This gives the protein CASSHPGTSYEQYF.

This clonotype was recorded many times. The gene calls are TRBV28 and TRBJ2-7; 7 nucleotides match TRBD2. J lost 4 bases, V lost 6 bases, and 15 bases had no gene match. Germline values: CDR1 MDHEN, CDR2 SYDVKM. The CDR3 is made up of 16 amino acids. CDR3 sequence (DNA): TGTGCCAGCAGCCGCCCCCTACGGGACTACTCTTACGAGCAGTACTTC. This encodes CASSRPLRDYSYEQYF.

The chain uses TRBV12-3 or TRBV12-4 and TRBJ2-7; possibly TRBD1 for D (5 bases). Deletions cut 8 bases from V and 3 bases from J, with 20 bases between. The CDR3 covers 15 residues. This CDR3 is CASSVGVSFVYEQYF. The CDR3 DNA reads as TGTGCCAGCTCGGTAGGGGTATCTTTTGTCTACGAGCAGTACTTC.

The CDR3 reads CASRYGPSYGYTF. The CDR3, as DNA: TGTGCCAGCAGATACGGACCAAGCTATGGCTACACCTTC. The chain employs TRBV27 and TRBJ1-2; D uncertain. V lost 6 bases and J 4 bases, leaving 12 bases between the germline ends. The CDR3 totals 13 residues. Germline assignment: CDR1 MNHEY and CDR2 SMNVEV (reference sequence).

This clonotype was found a few times. V usage is TRBV29-1 and J usage is TRBJ1-2; possibly TRBD1 for D (5 bases). Between the trimmed V and J ends, which lost 6 bases and 3 bases, there was a span of 14 bases. The CDR3 has 13 amino acids. Germline V gene data show CDR1 as SQVTM and CDR2 as ANQGSEA. In DNA, the CDR3 is TGCAGCGTCGACACCCCGACAGACTATGGCTACACCTTC. Amino acid sequence: CSVDTPTDYGYTF.